The entry below describes one T cell receptor beta chain. No antigen is known for it. Primed by a sample-barcoded 5' primer and a J-beta primer mix, a second PCR proceeded for about 6 to 12 cycles. From the 5' RACE reads, TCRdb called clonotypes with MiXCR, one entry per CDR3 protein. The data hold about 720,000 distinct CDR3 sequences, with 22% observed a single time. Each donor was a healthy Caucasian individual from Russia, aged roughly 6 to 100. The draw of peripheral blood yielded ten milliliters from each donor. The record originates from a study of blood T cells in healthy people across ages. Trimming cost V 3 bases and J 1 base, with 18 bases left between them. CDR3 size: 16 residues. Germline CDR1 is DFQATT and CDR2 is SNEGSKA (reference sequence). Broader study findings: Naive T cell percentage strongly correlated with TCR beta diversity.

The specimen sequenced was blood. The receptor's source is a man between 65 and 85 years old in good health. The V call is TRBV20-1, the J call TRBJ1-1, with D possibly being TRBD1 (6 bases). The CDR3 DNA follows: TGCAGTGCTAGTAGGGGACGGGGGCTACCGAACACTGAAGCTTTCTTT. It yields the protein CSASRGRGLPNTEAFF.